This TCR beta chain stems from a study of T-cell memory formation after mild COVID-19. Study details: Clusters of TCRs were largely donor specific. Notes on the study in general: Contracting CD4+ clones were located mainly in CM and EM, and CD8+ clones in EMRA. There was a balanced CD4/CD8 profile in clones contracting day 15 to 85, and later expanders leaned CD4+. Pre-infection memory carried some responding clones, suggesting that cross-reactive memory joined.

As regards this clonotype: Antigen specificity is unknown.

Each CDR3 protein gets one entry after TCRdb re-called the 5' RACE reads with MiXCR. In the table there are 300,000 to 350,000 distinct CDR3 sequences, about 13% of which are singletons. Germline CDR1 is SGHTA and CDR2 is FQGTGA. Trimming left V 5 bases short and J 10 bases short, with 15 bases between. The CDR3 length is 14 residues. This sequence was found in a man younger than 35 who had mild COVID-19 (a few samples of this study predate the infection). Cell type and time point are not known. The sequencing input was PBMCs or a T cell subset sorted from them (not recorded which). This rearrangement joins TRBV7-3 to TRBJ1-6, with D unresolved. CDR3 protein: CASSKSGINSPLHF. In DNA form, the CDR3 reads TGTGCCAGCAGCAAGTCCGGGATCAACTCACCCCTCCACTTT.